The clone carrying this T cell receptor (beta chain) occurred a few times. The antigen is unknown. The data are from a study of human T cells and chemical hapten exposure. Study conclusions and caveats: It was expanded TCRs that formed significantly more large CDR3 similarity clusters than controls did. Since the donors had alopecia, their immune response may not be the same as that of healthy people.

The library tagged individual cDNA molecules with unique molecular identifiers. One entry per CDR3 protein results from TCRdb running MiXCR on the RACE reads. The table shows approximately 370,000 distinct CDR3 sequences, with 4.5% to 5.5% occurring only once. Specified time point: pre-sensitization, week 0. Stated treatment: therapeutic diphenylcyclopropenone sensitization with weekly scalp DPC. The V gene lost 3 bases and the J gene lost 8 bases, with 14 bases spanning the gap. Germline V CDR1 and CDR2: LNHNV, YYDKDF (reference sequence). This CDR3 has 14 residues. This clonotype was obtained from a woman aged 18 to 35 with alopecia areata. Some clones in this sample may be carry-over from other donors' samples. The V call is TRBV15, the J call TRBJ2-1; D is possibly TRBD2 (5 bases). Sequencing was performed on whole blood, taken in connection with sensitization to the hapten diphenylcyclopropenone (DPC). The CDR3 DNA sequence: TGTGCCACCAGCAGGTCACTAGAATCGGATGAGCAGTTCTTC. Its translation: CATSRSLESDEQFF.